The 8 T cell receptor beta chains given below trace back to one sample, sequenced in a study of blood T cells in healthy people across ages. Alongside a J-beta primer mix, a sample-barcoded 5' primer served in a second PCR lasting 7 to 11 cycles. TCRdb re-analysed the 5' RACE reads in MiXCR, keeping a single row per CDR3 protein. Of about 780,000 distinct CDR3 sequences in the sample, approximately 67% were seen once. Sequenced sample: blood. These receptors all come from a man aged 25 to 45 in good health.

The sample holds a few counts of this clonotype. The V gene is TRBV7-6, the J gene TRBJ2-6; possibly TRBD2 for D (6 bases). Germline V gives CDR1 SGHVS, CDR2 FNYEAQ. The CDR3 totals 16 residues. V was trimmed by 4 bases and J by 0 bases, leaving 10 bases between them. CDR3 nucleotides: TGTGCCAGCAGCTCGGGACTCCTCTCTGGGGCCAACGTCCTGACTTTC. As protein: CASSSGLLSGANVLTF.

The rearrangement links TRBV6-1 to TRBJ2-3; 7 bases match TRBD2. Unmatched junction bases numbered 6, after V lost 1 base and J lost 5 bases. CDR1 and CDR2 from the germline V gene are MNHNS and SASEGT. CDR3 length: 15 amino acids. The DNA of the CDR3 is TGTGCCAGCAGTGAAGTTGGGGGGGTGATAGATACGCAGTATTTT. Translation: CASSEVGGVIDTQYF.

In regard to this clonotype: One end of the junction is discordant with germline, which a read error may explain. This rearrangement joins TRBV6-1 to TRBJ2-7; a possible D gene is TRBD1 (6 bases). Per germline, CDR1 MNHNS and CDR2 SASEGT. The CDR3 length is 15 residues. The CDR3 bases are TGTGCCAGCAGTCAAGCAGGACAGACCTCCTACGAGCAGTACTTC. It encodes CASSQAGQTSYEQYF.

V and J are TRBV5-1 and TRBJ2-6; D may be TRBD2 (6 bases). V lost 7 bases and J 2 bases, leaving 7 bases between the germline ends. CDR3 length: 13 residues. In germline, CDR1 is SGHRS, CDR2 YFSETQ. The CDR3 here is CASGGTGANVLTF. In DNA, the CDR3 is TGCGCCAGCGGAGGGACTGGGGCCAACGTCCTGACTTTC.

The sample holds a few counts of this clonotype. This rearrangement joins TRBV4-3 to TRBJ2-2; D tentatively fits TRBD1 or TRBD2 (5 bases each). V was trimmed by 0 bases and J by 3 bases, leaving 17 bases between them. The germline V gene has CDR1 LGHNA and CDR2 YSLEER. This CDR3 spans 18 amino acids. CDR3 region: CASSQEAEAGFYTGELFF. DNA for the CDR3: TGCGCCAGCAGCCAAGAGGCGGAGGCAGGGTTTTACACCGGGGAGCTGTTTTTT.

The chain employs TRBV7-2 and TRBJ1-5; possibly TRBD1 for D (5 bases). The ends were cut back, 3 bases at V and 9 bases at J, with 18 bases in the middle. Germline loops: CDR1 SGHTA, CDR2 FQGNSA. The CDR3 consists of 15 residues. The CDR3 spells CASSLGKQVQGPQHF. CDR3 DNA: TGTGCCAGCAGCTTGGGTAAACAGGTCCAGGGGCCCCAGCATTTT. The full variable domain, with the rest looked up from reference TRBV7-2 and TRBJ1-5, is GAGVSQSPSNKVTEKGKDVELRCDPISGHTALYWYRQSLGQGLEFLIYFQGNSAPDKSGLPSDRFSAERTGGSVSTLTIQRTQQEDSAVYLCASSLGKQVQGPQHFGDGTRLSIL.

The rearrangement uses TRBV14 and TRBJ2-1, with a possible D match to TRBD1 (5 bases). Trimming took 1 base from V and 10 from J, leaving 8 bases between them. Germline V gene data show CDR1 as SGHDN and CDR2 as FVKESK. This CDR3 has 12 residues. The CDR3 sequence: CASSQGWGEQFF. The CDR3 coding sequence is TGTGCCAGCAGCCAAGGGTGGGGCGAGCAGTTCTTC.

CDR3 region: CASSEQGARGTDTQYF. As DNA, the CDR3 is TGTGCCAGCAGTGAACAGGGGGCGCGGGGCACAGATACGCAGTATTTT. The chain uses TRBV6-1 and TRBJ2-3; TRBD1 aligns across 8 bases. J gave up 1 base and V 2 bases, and 5 bases lay outside the gene matches. The CDR3 is 16 amino acids. Germline V CDR1 and CDR2: MNHNS, SASEGT.